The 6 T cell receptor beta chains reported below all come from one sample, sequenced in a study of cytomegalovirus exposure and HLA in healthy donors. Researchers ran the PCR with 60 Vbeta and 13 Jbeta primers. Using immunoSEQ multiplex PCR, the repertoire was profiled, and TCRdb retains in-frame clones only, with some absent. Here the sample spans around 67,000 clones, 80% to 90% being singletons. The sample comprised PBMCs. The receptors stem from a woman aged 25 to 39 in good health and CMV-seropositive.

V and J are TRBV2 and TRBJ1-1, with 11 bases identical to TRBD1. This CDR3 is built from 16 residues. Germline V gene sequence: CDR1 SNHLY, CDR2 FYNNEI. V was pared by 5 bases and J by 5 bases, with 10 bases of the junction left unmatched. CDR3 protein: CASSSNPGTGGTEAFF. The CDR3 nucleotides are TGTGCCAGCAGTTCCAACCCGGGGACAGGGGGGACTGAAGCTTTCTTT.

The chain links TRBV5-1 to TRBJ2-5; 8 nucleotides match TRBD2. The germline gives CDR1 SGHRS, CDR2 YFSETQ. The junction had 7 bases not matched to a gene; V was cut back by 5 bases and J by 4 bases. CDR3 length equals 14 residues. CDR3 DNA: TGCGCCAGCAGGCCACGGGAGGGCTTAGAGACCCAGTACTTC. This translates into CASRPREGLETQYF.

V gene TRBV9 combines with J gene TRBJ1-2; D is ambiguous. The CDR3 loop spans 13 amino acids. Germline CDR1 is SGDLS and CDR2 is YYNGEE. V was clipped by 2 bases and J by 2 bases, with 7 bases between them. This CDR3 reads CASSVQENYGYTF. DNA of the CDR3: TGTGCCAGCAGCGTCCAGGAAAACTATGGCTACACCTTC.

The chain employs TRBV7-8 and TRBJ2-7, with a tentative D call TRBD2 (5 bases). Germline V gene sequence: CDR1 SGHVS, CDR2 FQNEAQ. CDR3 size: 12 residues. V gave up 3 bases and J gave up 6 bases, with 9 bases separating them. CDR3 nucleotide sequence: TGTGCCAGCAGCTTTCAAGGGAGCGAGCAGTACTTC. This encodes CASSFQGSEQYF.

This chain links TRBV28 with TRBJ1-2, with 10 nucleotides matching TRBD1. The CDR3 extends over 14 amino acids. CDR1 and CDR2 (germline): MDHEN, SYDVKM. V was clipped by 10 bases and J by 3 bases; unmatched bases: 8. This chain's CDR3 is CAIQGQGRYYGYTF. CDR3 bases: TGTGCCATCCAGGGACAGGGGAGGTACTATGGCTACACCTTC.

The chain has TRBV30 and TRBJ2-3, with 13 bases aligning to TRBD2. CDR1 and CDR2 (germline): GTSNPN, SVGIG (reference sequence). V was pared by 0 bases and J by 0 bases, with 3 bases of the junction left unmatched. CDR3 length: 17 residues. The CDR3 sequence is CAWSVLAGGVSTDTQYF. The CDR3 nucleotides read TGTGCCTGGAGTGTACTAGCGGGGGGGGTGAGCACAGATACGCAGTATTTT.